Below, 8 T cell receptor beta chains from the same sample are listed, as sequenced in a study of human T cells and chemical hapten exposure. Time point noted: patch test 1, 2 weeks after DPC sensitization. The treatment denotes: therapeutic diphenylcyclopropenone sensitization with weekly scalp DPC. TCRdb re-called the RACE reads through MiXCR, storing one row per CDR3 protein. The sample shows about 120,000 distinct CDR3 sequences, around an eighth of them seen only once. Source: whole blood, taken in connection with sensitization to the hapten diphenylcyclopropenone (DPC). The receptors shown here come from a woman aged 45-65 years with alopecia areata. Some clones in this sample may be carry-over from other donors' samples.

This clonotype was picked up a small number of times. The chain combines TRBV6-2 or TRBV6-3 with TRBJ1-1; 7 bases match TRBD1. Germline V gives CDR1 MNHEY, CDR2 SVGEGT. CDR3 length: 13 residues. With 6 bases clipped from V and 1 base from J, the junction kept 2 bases outside the gene matches. The CDR3, as DNA: TGTGCCAGCAGAAGACAGGGGAACACTGAAGCTTTCTTT. This codes for CASRRQGNTEAFF.

This clonotype was detected ten times or more. The chain uses TRBV29-1 and TRBJ1-1; 11 nucleotides line up with TRBD1. The V gene end was trimmed by 6 bases and the J gene end by 5 bases; junction bases not matched to a gene: 5. Germline CDR1 SQVTM, CDR2 ANQGSEA. The CDR3 length is 13 residues. The CDR3 DNA reads as TGCAGCGTAAGGACAGGGGGCGTTACTGAAGCTTTCTTT. Translated, it gives CSVRTGGVTEAFF.

J is TRBJ1-5 and V is TRBV6-2 or TRBV6-3, with D possibly matching TRBD1 (5 bases). CDR3 length: 16 residues. Between the trimmed V and J ends, which lost 4 bases and 2 bases, there was a span of 15 bases. Germline values: CDR1 MNHEY, CDR2 SVGEGT. CDR3 protein: CASSSGYGRGNQPQHF. DNA for the CDR3: TGTGCCAGCAGTTCCGGTTATGGCAGGGGCAATCAGCCCCAGCATTTT.

This clonotype was detected many times. This chain connects TRBV3-1 to TRBJ2-7; 8 bases map to TRBD2. V dropped 0 bases and J dropped 3; count of bases not matched to a gene: 10. Germline CDR1 LGHDT, CDR2 YNNKEL (reference sequence). This CDR3 has 17 residues. The DNA of the CDR3 is TGTGCCAGCAGCCAAGATACGCCTAGCGGGCCCCTCTACGAGCAGTACTTC. Encoded protein: CASSQDTPSGPLYEQYF.

This clonotype was seen ten or more times. This chain's CDR3 is CASSLEYDSNQPQHF. Written as DNA, the CDR3 is TGTGCCAGTTCTTTGGAGTACGATAGCAATCAGCCCCAGCATTTT. This chain connects TRBV19 to TRBJ1-5; unclear D gene. The CDR3 runs 15 residues. The germline V gene has CDR1 LNHDA and CDR2 SQIVND (reference sequence). Trimming pared 8 bases from V and 0 bases from J, leaving 14 bases between.

This clonotype has only a few counts. The chain recombines TRBV7-8 with TRBJ2-7; 10 positions match TRBD2. Germline trimming cut 6 bases from V and 3 bases from J; bases unmatched to any gene: 5. There are 14 residues in the CDR3. Looked up from germline, CDR1 is SGHVS and CDR2 is FQNEAQ. CDR3 loop: CASSWSGGGYEQYF. DNA of the CDR3: TGTGCCAGCAGTTGGAGCGGGGGGGGCTACGAGCAGTACTTC.

This clonotype was counted only a few times. The V gene is TRBV12-3 or TRBV12-4, the J gene TRBJ1-4; possibly TRBD1 for D (5 bases). The V end was cut by 6 bases, the J end by 2 bases, with 19 bases between. The CDR3 length is 17 residues. The CDR3: CASSRWRGGGTNEKLFF. The CDR3 DNA reads TGTGCCAGCAGCCGGTGGCGGGGTGGGGGTACTAATGAAAAACTGTTTTTT.

This clonotype was found many times. V is TRBV3-1 and J is TRBJ1-2, with D unresolved. Germline lookup yields CDR1 LGHDT and CDR2 YNNKEL (reference sequence). V gave up 1 base and J gave up 0 bases, with 6 bases separating them. The CDR3 has 14 residues. The CDR3 region has the DNA TGTGCCAGCAGCCAAGTCGGCGCTAACTATGGCTACACCTTC. Its protein is CASSQVGANYGYTF.